These 6 T cell receptor beta chains share one sample of origin, sequenced in a study of tumor-infiltrating lymphocytes in primary liver carcinoma. Reverse transcription of around 0.45 ug total RNA with a constant-region primer produced TCR beta cDNA. For TCR beta, libraries were produced by three nested multiplex PCR rounds using slightly modified ARM-PCR. A C-beta reverse primer was combined with TRBV1-TRBV30 forward primers in the first two PCR rounds, and each round had around 11 cycles. TCRdb reprocessed the multiplex PCR reads via MiXCR and lists one record per CDR3 protein. Of 300,000 to 400,000 distinct CDR3 sequences in the sample, roughly 60% are singletons; the top ten hold approximately 9%. Germline DNA was also extracted, with blood RNA taken from unsorted whole blood. Sequencing was carried out using peripheral blood. The receptors were gathered from a man aged 35-49 years with primary liver carcinoma and hepatitis B virus infection.

This clonotype occurred a few times. The genes are TRBV28 and TRBJ2-2; 10 nucleotides align to TRBD1. Germline CDR1 MDHEN, CDR2 SYDVKM. CDR3 length: 16 amino acids. V gave up 0 bases and J gave up 4 bases; unmatched junction bases: 2. This CDR3 is CASSLWGQGFTGELFF. The DNA for the CDR3 is TGTGCCAGCAGTTTATGGGGACAGGGGTTCACCGGGGAGCTGTTTTTT.

This clonotype has only a few counts. The rearrangement uses TRBV5-1 and TRBJ1-4; possible D gene TRBD1, 5 bases. The CDR3 extends over 14 amino acids. The V end was cut by 4 bases, the J end by 3 bases, with 10 bases between. Germline CDR1 reads SGHRS; CDR2 reads YFSETQ. The CDR3 sequence is CASSPGTPNEKLFF. As DNA, the CDR3 is TGCGCCAGCAGCCCCGGGACTCCTAATGAAAAACTGTTTTTT.

This clonotype has just a few counts. The chain uses TRBV12-3 or TRBV12-4 and TRBJ1-1; possibly TRBD1 for D (5 bases). Trimming shortened V by 5 bases and J by 4 bases, and 14 bases separated the two germline ends. The CDR3 is 14 residues long. The CDR3 nucleotides are TGTGCCAGCAGTATGTCAACCGGGGGCACTGAAGCTTTCTTT. Its translation: CASSMSTGGTEAFF.

A note on this clonotype: At one end, the junction sequence differs from germline, possibly due to a read error. V gene TRBV9 combines with J gene TRBJ2-5; 13 positions match TRBD2. The CDR3 loop spans 16 amino acids. CDR1 and CDR2 from the germline V gene are SGDLS and YYNGEE. CDR3 amino acids: CASSVGLAGNQETQYF. The CDR3 nucleotides are TGTGCCAGTAGCGTGGGACTAGCGGGGAACCAAGAGACCCAGTACTTC.

Details on this clonotype: A junction boundary mismatches the germline segment, possibly from a read error. The J gene is TRBJ2-7, the V gene TRBV5-1; a weak D match, TRBD2 (6 bases). From germline, CDR1 is SGHRS and CDR2 YFSETQ. The CDR3 totals 14 residues. The CDR3 is CVSSAGPGDDELYF. CDR3 DNA: TGCGTCAGCAGCGCGGGACCTGGGGACGACGAGCTGTACTTC.

The rearrangement uses TRBV7-8 and TRBJ2-3; D might be TRBD1 (6 bases). The CDR3 sequence is 16 residues long. V was cut by 5 bases and J by 2 bases, with 17 bases left in between. Germline CDR1 SGHVS, CDR2 FQNEAQ. This chain's CDR3 is CASSPPSTGSTDTQYF. DNA for the CDR3: TGTGCCAGCAGCCCACCTTCTACAGGGTCCACAGATACGCAGTATTTT.